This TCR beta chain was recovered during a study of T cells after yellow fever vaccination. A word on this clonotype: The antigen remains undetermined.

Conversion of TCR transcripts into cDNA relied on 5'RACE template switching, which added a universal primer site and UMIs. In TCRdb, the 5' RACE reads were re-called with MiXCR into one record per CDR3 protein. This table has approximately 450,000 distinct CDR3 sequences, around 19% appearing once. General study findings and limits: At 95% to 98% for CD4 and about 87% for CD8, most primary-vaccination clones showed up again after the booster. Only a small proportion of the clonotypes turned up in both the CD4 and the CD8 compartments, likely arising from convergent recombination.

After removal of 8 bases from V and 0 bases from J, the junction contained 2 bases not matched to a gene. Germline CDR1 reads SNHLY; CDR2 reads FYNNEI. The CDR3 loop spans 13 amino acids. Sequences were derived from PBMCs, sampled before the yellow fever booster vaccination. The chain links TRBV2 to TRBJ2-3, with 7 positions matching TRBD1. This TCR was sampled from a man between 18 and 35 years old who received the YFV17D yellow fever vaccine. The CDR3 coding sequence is TGTGCCAGCCCGGGACAGAGCACAGATACGCAGTATTTT. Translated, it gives CASPGQSTDTQYF.